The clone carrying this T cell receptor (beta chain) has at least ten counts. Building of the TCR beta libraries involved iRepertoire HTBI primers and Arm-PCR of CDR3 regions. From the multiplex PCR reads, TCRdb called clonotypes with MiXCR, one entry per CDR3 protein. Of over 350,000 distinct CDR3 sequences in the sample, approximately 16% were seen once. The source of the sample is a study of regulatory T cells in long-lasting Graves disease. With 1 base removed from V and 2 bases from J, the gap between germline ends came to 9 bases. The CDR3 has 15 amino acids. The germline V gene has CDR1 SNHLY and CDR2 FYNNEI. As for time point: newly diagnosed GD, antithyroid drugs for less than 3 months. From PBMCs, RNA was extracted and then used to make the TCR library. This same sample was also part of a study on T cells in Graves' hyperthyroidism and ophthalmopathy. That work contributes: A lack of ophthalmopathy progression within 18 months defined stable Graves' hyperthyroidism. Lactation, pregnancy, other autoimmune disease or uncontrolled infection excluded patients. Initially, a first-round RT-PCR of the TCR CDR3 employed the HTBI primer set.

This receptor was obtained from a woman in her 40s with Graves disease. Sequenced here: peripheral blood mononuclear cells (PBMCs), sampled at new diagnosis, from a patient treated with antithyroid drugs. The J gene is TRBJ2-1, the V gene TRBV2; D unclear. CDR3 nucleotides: TGTGCCAGCAGTGAAGGTAGTATGCCCTACAATGAGCAGTTCTTC. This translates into CASSEGSMPYNEQFF.